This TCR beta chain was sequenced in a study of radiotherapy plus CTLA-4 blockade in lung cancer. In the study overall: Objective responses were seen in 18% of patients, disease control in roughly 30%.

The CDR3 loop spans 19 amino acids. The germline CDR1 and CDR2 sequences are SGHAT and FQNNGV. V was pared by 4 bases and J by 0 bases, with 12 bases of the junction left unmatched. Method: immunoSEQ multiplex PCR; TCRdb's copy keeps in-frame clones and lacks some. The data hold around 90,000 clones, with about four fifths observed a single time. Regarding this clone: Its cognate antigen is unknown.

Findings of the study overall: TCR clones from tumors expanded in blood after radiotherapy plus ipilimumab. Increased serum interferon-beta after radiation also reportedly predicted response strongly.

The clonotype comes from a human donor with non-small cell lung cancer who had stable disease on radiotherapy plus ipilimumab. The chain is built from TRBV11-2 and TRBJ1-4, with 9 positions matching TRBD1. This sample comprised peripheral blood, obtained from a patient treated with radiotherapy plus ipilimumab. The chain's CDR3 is CASSSDPRDRAATNEKLFF. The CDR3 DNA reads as TGTGCCAGCAGCTCTGACCCCCGGGACAGGGCTGCAACTAATGAAAAACTGTTTTTT.